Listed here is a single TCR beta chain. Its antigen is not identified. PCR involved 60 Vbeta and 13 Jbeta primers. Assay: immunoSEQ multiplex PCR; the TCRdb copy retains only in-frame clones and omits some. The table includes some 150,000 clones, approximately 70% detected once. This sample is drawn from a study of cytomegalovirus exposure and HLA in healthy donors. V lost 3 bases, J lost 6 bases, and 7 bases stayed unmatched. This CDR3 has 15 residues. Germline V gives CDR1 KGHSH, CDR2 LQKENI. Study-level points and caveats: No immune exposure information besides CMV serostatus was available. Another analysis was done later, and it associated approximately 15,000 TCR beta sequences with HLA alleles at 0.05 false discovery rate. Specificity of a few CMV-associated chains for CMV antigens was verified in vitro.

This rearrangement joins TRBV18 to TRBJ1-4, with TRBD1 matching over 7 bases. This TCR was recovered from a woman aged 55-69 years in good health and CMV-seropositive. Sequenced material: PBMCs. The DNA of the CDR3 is TGTGCCAGCTCACCGAACAGGGGTGGAGATGAAAAACTGTTTTTT. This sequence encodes CASSPNRGGDEKLFF.